This passage covers 22 T cell receptor beta chains from one sample sequenced in a study of T cells in women clearing cervical HPV infection. TCRdb keeps only in-frame clones here, not all; method: immunoSEQ multiplex PCR. With about 29,000 clones in the sample, the ten largest clones hold approximately 3%. Sequencing input: blood buffy coat. The receptors shown here come from a woman aged 18 to 75 with a cervical HPV16 infection that either progressed to CIN3+ or cleared (not recorded which).

With regard to this clone: The read comes to an end 3 residues before the CDR3 does, leaving the germline J gene to fill in the end. The chain carries TRBV7-8 and TRBJ2-7; D gene uncertain. Germline values: CDR1 SGHVS, CDR2 FQNEAQ. V lost 5 bases to trimming and J lost 0 bases, with 11 bases between them. This CDR3 comprises 14 residues. The CDR3 here is CASSPRWLSYEQYF. The sequenced CDR3 bases are TGTGCCAGCAGCCCCCGTTGGCTCTCCTACGAG.

Regarding this clone: Sequencing ends 3 residues short of the CDR3 end; the germline J gene provides the rest. This chain links TRBV2 with TRBJ2-1, with D perhaps matching TRBD1 (6 bases). V dropped 6 bases and J dropped 6 bases, with 18 bases sitting between them. CDR1 SNHLY and CDR2 FYNNEI come from the germline V gene. The CDR3 consists of 15 residues. CDR3 DNA (partial): TGTGCCAGCAGCCACAGGGAAGATGGGGTCAATGAG. Its protein product is CASSHREDGVNE. The full CDR3 is CASSHREDGVNEQFF. Looking up the rest from reference TRBV2 and TRBJ2-1 gives the full variable domain: EPEVTQTPSHQVTQMGQEVILRCVPISNHLYFYWYRQILGQKVEFLVSFYNNEISEKSEIFDDQFSVERPDGSNFTLKIRSTKLEDSAMYFCASSHREDGVNEQFFGPGTRLTVL.

Note on this clone: The read ends 3 residues early relative to the CDR3; the germline J gene fills the gap. The V call is TRBV20-1, the J call TRBJ2-3, with 11 bases aligning to TRBD2. Germline V gene data show CDR1 as DFQATT and CDR2 as SNEGSKA (reference sequence). The CDR3 contains 14 residues. J was trimmed by 3 bases and V by 5 bases; bases with no gene match: 4. The CDR3 loop reads CSAPTSGGTDTQYF. The sequenced CDR3 bases are TGCAGTGCTCCTACTAGCGGGGGAACAGATACG.

Regarding this clone: Sequencing ends 3 residues short of the CDR3 end; the germline J gene provides the rest. This chain joins TRBV29-1 and TRBJ2-7; D possibly corresponds to TRBD1 (6 bases). The V gene's germline CDR1 is SQVTM and CDR2 ANQGSEA. The CDR3 runs to 12 residues. With 7 bases removed from V and 3 bases from J, the gap between germline ends came to 13 bases. The CDR3 region is CSATGPLYEQYF. The sequenced part of the CDR3 DNA is TGCAGCGCCACAGGGCCCCTCTACGAG.

Concerning this clone itself: The read ends 3 residues before the CDR3 terminus; that terminus is restored from the germline J gene. The chain uses TRBV5-6 and TRBJ2-1, with D possibly TRBD2 on 5 matching bases. Germline values: CDR1 SGHDT, CDR2 YYEEEE. The CDR3 has 14 residues. V was pared by 2 bases and J by 7 bases, with 13 bases between. CDR3 loop: CASSFAGDTNEQFF. CDR3 DNA (partial): TGTGCCAGCAGCTTCGCGGGCGATACAAATGAG. The whole variable domain, filled in from reference TRBV5-6 and TRBJ2-1, reads DAGVTQSPTHLIKTRGQQVTLRCSPKSGHDTVSWYQQALGQGPQFIFQYYEEEERQRGNFPDRFSGHQFPNYSSELNVNALLLGDSALYLCASSFAGDTNEQFFGPGTRLTVL.

As for this clone: The sequenced fragment ends 3 residues before the CDR3 boundary, so the rest is inferred from the germline J gene. The chain is built from TRBV15 and TRBJ1-1; D remains unclear. The germline gives CDR1 LNHNV, CDR2 YYDKDF (reference sequence). The CDR3 sequence is 14 residues long. Trimming took 0 bases from V and 0 from J, leaving 5 bases between them. The CDR3 loop is CATSRDLMNTEAFF. The sequenced part of the CDR3 DNA is TGTGCCACCAGCAGAGATCTTATGAACACTGAA. Drawing the rest from reference TRBV15 and TRBJ1-1, the complete variable domain is DAMVIQNPRYQVTQFGKPVTLSCSQTLNHNVMYWYQQKSSQAPKLLFHYYDKDFNNEADTPDNFQSRRPNTSFCFLDIRSPGLGDTAMYLCATSRDLMNTEAFFGQGTRLTVV.

Concerning this clone itself: Compared with germline, one end of the junction differs, possibly owing to a read error. The CDR3 end falls 3 residues outside the read, so it is completed with the germline J gene. Other nucleotide sequences in the sample specify the same CDR3. V usage is TRBV10-3 and J usage is TRBJ1-1, with D unclear. The CDR3 spans 14 residues. CDR1 is ENHRY, CDR2 SYGVKD, per germline. The DNA read from the CDR3 is TGTGCCACCCAGACAAAAGGGTCGAACACTGAG. It is translated as CATQTKGSNTE. The entire CDR3 is CATQTKGSNTEAFF.

To note about this clone: The read terminates 3 residues ahead of where the CDR3 ends, so the germline J gene completes it. This chain connects TRBV12-3 or TRBV12-4 to TRBJ2-2; tentative D call: TRBD2 (6 bases). V lost 2 bases and J lost 0, with 7 bases in between. This CDR3 region has 15 residues. The part of the CDR3 DNA that was read is TGTGCCAGCAGTTTATCGGGGGCGAACACCGGGGAG. It specifies CASSLSGANTGE. The whole CDR3 is CASSLSGANTGELFF.

A note on this clone: The read halts 3 residues ahead of the CDR3 end, with the missing end drawn from the germline J gene. The chain uses TRBV19 and TRBJ1-3; 7 bases align to TRBD1. This CDR3 has 16 amino acids. Germline trimming cut 2 bases from V and 0 bases from J; bases unmatched to any gene: 4. Germline-derived CDR1 and CDR2 are LNHDA and SQIVND (reference sequence). CDR3 DNA (partial): TGTGCCAGTAGTATAAGGGACAGTCACTCTGGAAACACC. Translation gives CASSIRDSHSGNT. The entire CDR3 protein is CASSIRDSHSGNTIYF. Complete variable domain (other parts from reference TRBV19 and TRBJ1-3): DGGITQSPKYLFRKEGQNVTLSCEQNLNHDAMYWYRQDPGQGLRLIYYSQIVNDFQKGDIAEGYSVSREKKESFPLTVTSAQKNPTAFYLCASSIRDSHSGNTIYFGEGSWLTVV.

Notes on this clone: The CDR3 extends 3 residues past the end of the read, so its final part is completed from the germline J gene. The chain carries TRBV15 and TRBJ2-7; a possible D gene is TRBD1 (5 bases). Germline CDR1 is LNHNV and CDR2 is YYDKDF (reference sequence). CDR3 length: 13 residues. Deletions cut 0 bases from V and 5 bases from J, with 8 bases between. The CDR3 loop is CATSRDQGNEQYF. CDR3 DNA (partial): TGTGCCACCAGCAGAGATCAGGGTAACGAG. Using reference TRBV15 and TRBJ2-7 for the parts outside the CDR3, the full variable domain is DAMVIQNPRYQVTQFGKPVTLSCSQTLNHNVMYWYQQKSSQAPKLLFHYYDKDFNNEADTPDNFQSRRPNTSFCFLDIRSPGLGDTAMYLCATSRDQGNEQYFGPGTRLTVT.

Worth noting for this clone: The CDR3 end is not reached by the read, which stops 3 residues before it; the germline J gene fills it in. The V call is TRBV5-4, the J call TRBJ2-1; 8 positions agree with TRBD1. Germline CDR1 SGHNT, CDR2 YYREEE (reference sequence). The trim removed 0 bases at V and 4 bases at J, leaving 0 bases unmatched. This CDR3 has 14 residues. This CDR3 is CASSLGTGYNEQFF. Partial CDR3 DNA: TGTGCCAGCAGCTTGGGGACAGGGTACAATGAG.

Worth noting for this clone: Read data end 3 residues before the CDR3 end; the end is taken from the germline J gene. V usage is TRBV6-2 or TRBV6-3 and J usage is TRBJ2-1, with 12 bases aligning to TRBD2. CDR3 length equals 13 residues. V lost 6 bases and J lost 7; bases outside the gene matches: 1. Per germline, CDR1 MNHEY and CDR2 SVGEGT. The covered CDR3 bases are TGTGCCAGCAGGACTAGCGGGAGTAATGAG. This encodes CASRTSGSNE. The CDR3, in full, reads CASRTSGSNEQFF.

Comment on this clone: The read comes to an end 3 residues before the CDR3 does, leaving the germline J gene to fill in the end. The genes are TRBV7-8 and TRBJ1-6; D is possibly TRBD1 (6 bases). Trimming removed 1 base from V and 6 bases from J, with 7 bases in between. Germline-derived CDR1 and CDR2 are SGHVS and FQNEAQ. This CDR3 is built from 14 residues. The CDR3: CASSLEGGNSPLHF. The sequenced part of the CDR3 DNA is TGTGCCAGCAGCTTAGAAGGGGGTAATTCACCC.

A note on this clone: The read terminates 3 residues before the CDR3 end, so the remaining end is supplied by the germline J gene. The chain links TRBV7-2 to TRBJ1-4, with D possibly being TRBD1 (6 bases). There are 13 residues in the CDR3. The germline V and J ends were trimmed by 4 bases and 7 bases, with 10 bases remaining between them. CDR1 and CDR2 (germline): SGHTA, FQGNSA. This CDR3 reads CASSYIRGEKLFF. The CDR3 DNA, read in part, is TGTGCCAGCAGCTATATCAGGGGTGAAAAA.

As regards this clone: The CDR3 extends 3 residues past the end of the read, so its final part is completed from the germline J gene. This chain connects TRBV30 to TRBJ2-3, with TRBD2 as a possible D gene (5 bases). V lost 4 bases and J 0 bases, leaving 8 bases between the germline ends. The CDR3 covers 13 residues. Looked up from germline, CDR1 is GTSNPN and CDR2 is SVGIG (reference sequence). The sequenced CDR3 bases are TGTGCCTGGAATTCGGGGAGCACAGATACG. Protein product: CAWNSGSTDT. The whole CDR3 sequence is CAWNSGSTDTQYF.

Regarding this clone: The read halts 3 residues ahead of the CDR3 end, with the missing end drawn from the germline J gene. The chain is built from TRBV7-8 and TRBJ2-5; a possible D gene is TRBD2 (5 bases). Trimming removed 4 bases at V and 4 bases at J, with 16 bases between. Germline-derived CDR1 and CDR2 are SGHVS and FQNEAQ. CDR3 length: 15 amino acids. Here the CDR3 reads CASSSTAEVLETQYF. CDR3 DNA, as far as it was read: TGTGCCAGCAGCTCGACGGCGGAGGTACTAGAGACC.

With regard to this clone: The read terminates 3 residues before the CDR3 end, so the remaining end is supplied by the germline J gene. The chain joins TRBV7-9 to TRBJ1-4, with a possible D match to TRBD1 (5 bases). V lost 5 bases, J lost 7 bases, and 17 bases lay in between. This CDR3 contains 15 residues. Per the germline V gene, CDR1 is SEHNR and CDR2 is FQNEAQ (reference sequence). Partial CDR3 DNA: TGTGCCAGCAGCGGGGGGAGGGGCAGGGTTGAAAAA. Protein product: CASSGGRGRVEK. The CDR3, in full, reads CASSGGRGRVEKLFF. The full variable domain, rest sourced from reference TRBV7-9 and TRBJ1-4, is DTGVSQNPRHKITKRGQNVTFRCDPISEHNRLYWYRQTLGQGPEFLTYFQNEAQLEKSRLLSDRFSAERPKGSFSTLEIQRTEQGDSAMYLCASSGGRGRVEKLFFGSGTQLSVL.

About this clone: The CDR3 goes on 3 residues after the read ends, and that part is filled in from the germline J gene. The chain recombines TRBV7-2 with TRBJ1-2; D remains ambiguous. Germline CDR1 and CDR2: SGHTA and FQGNSA. This CDR3 is built from 13 residues. The V and J ends lost 5 bases and 0 bases respectively, with 7 bases between them. The CDR3 DNA, read in part, is TGTGCCAGCAGCAAGAGGGCTAACTATGGC. Protein product: CASSKRANYG. The full CDR3 protein is CASSKRANYGYTF.

CDR3 DNA, as far as it was read: TGTGCCAGCAGGGGGGGGGCAGGGTGGACAGATACG. Amino acid sequence: CASRGGAGWTDT. The whole CDR3 protein reads CASRGGAGWTDTQYF. This sequence joins TRBV7-2 and TRBJ2-3; D is possibly TRBD2 (7 bases). The read stops 3 residues short of the end of the CDR3; the missing end is completed from the germline J gene. V dropped 6 bases and J dropped 3 bases, with 16 bases sitting between them. CDR3 length: 15 residues. Germline loops: CDR1 SGHTA, CDR2 FQGNSA.

A note on this clone: The read terminates 3 residues ahead of where the CDR3 ends, so the germline J gene completes it. V usage is TRBV4-1 and J usage is TRBJ2-3; TRBD2 matches at 13 bases. Germline V gene sequence: CDR1 MGHRA, CDR2 YSYEKL. The CDR3 runs to 18 residues. After removal of 2 bases from V and 0 bases from J, the junction contained 5 bases not matched to a gene. The CDR3 DNA, read in part, is TGCGCCAGCAGCCAATCTAAGGGACTAGCGGGGAGCACAGATACG. Protein: CASSQSKGLAGSTDT. The full-length CDR3 reads as CASSQSKGLAGSTDTQYF.

Partial CDR3 DNA: TGTGCCAGCAGTTTGACAGGGGTCATCGGTATTGAG. Translated, it gives CASSLTGVIGIE. From start to end, the CDR3 is CASSLTGVIGIEQFF. The chain uses TRBV5-6 and TRBJ2-1, with TRBD1 matching over 8 bases. The read halts 3 residues ahead of the CDR3 end, with the missing end drawn from the germline J gene. V shed 5 bases and J 9 bases; nucleotides not matched to a gene: 13. Germline lookup yields CDR1 SGHDT and CDR2 YYEEEE. The CDR3 sequence is 15 residues long.

Remarks on this clone: The read terminates 3 residues ahead of where the CDR3 ends, so the germline J gene completes it. The chain carries TRBV2 and TRBJ1-2, with D maybe TRBD1 (5 bases). CDR1 is SNHLY, CDR2 FYNNEI, per germline. The CDR3 covers 12 residues. The part of the CDR3 DNA that was read is TGTGCCAGCAGCGCAGGGTCCAATGAC. This encodes CASSAGSND. Given in full, the CDR3 is CASSAGSNDYTF.